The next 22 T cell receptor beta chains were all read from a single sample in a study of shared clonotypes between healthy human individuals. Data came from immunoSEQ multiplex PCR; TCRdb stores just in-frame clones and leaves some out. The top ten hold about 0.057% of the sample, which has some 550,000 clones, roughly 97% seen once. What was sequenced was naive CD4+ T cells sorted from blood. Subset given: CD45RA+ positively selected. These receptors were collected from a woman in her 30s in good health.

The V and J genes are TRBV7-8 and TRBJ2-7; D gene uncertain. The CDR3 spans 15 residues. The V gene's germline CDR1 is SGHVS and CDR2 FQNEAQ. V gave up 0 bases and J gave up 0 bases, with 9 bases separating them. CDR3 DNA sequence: TGTGCCAGCAGCTTAGCTCGGCAGATCTCCTACGAGCAGTACTTC. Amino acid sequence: CASSLARQISYEQYF. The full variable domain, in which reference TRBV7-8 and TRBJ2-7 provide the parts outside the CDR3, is GAGVSQSPRYKVAKRGQDVALRCDPISGHVSLFWYQQALGQGPEFLTYFQNEAQLDKSGLPSDRFFAERPEGSVSTLKIQRTQQEDSAVYLCASSLARQISYEQYFGPGTRLTVT.

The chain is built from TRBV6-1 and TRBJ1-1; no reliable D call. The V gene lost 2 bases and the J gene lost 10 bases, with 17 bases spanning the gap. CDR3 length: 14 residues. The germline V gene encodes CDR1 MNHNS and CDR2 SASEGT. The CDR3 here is CASSEHPAMSVAFF. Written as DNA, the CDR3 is TGTGCCAGCAGTGAACACCCGGCGATGTCAGTAGCTTTCTTT.

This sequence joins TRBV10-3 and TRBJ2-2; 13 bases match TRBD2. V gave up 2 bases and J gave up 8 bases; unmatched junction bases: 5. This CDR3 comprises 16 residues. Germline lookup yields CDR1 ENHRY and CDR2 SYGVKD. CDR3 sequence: CAISEGTSGTWGELFF. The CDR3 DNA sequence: TGTGCCATCAGTGAGGGGACTAGCGGGACCTGGGGGGAGCTGTTTTTT.

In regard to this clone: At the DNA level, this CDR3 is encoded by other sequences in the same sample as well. In DNA, the CDR3 is TGTGCCAGCAGGGCAGGGTACACTGAAGCTTTCTTT. Translating gives CASRAGYTEAFF. The genes are TRBV28 and TRBJ1-1; weak D call: TRBD1 (5 bases). Per germline, CDR1 MDHEN and CDR2 SYDVKM. The CDR3 is 12 residues long. Trimming took 6 bases from V and 3 from J, leaving 8 bases between them.

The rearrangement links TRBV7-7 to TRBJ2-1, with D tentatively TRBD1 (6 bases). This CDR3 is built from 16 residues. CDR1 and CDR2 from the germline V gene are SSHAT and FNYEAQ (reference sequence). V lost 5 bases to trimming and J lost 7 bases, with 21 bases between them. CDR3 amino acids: CASSRDTSWGQNEQFF. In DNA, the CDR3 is TGTGCCAGCAGCCGGGACACGTCGTGGGGGCAGAATGAGCAGTTCTTC.

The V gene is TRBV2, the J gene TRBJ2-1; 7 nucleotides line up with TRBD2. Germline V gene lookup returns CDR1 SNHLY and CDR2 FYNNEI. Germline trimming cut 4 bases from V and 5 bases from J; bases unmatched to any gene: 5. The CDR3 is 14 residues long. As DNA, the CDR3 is TGTGCCAGCAGTGTGCTAGCGGACCACAATGAGCAGTTCTTC. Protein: CASSVLADHNEQFF.

The CDR3 spells CAISEGGLAGMNEQFF. CDR3 nucleotides: TGTGCCATCAGTGAAGGGGGACTAGCGGGAATGAATGAGCAGTTCTTC. The rearrangement joins TRBV10-3 to TRBJ2-1; 13 nucleotides agree with TRBD2. CDR3 length equals 16 residues. Germline CDR1 ENHRY, CDR2 SYGVKD. The ends lost 3 bases at V and 7 bases at J; junction bases unmatched: 6.

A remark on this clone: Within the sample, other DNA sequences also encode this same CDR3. The DNA for the CDR3 is TGTGCCAGCAGCTCGGGACTAGCGGGAGTGGATGAGCAGTTCTTC. Translation: CASSSGLAGVDEQFF. The chain employs TRBV7-9 and TRBJ2-1, with 14 positions matching TRBD2. The J segment lost 8 bases and the V segment lost 4 bases, leaving 4 bases of the junction unmatched. This CDR3 is built from 15 residues. Germline V lookup: CDR1 SEHNR, CDR2 FQNEAQ (reference sequence).

The CDR3 spells CASRDTGAATEAFF. In DNA, the CDR3 is TGCGCCAGCAGGGATACAGGGGCGGCCACTGAAGCTTTCTTT. The V call is TRBV5-1, the J call TRBJ1-1, with 7 bases that match TRBD1. Germline V CDR1 and CDR2: SGHRS, YFSETQ. The CDR3 spans 14 residues. Trimming cost V 5 bases and J 4 bases; bases outside gene matches: 8.

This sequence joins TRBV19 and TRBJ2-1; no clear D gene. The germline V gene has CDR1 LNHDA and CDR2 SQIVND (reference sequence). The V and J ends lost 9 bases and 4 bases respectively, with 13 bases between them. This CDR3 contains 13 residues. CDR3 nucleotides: TGTGCCAGCCGTCCTGGGATTTACAATGAGCAGTTCTTC. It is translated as CASRPGIYNEQFF.

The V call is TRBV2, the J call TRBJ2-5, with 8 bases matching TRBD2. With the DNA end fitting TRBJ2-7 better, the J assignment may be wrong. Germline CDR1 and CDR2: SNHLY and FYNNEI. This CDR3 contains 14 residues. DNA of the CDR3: TGTGCCAGCAGGCCGGGACTAGTATCTCACGAGCAGTACTTC. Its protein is CASRPGLVSHEQYF.

CDR3 in amino acids: CASSHTRPYGYTF. DNA for the CDR3: TGTGCCAGTTCTCATACGCGGCCTTATGGCTACACCTTC. The V and J genes are TRBV19 and TRBJ1-2; no definite D call. The V end was cut by 8 bases, the J end by 5 bases, with 15 bases between. The CDR3 sequence is 13 residues long. Germline V lookup: CDR1 LNHDA, CDR2 SQIVND (reference sequence).

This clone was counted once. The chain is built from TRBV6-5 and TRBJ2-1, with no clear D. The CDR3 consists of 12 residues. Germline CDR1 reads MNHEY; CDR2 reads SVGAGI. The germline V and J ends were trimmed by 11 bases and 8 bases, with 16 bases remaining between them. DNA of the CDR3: TGTGCCGTAAAAGATTCACGGGATGAGCAGTTCTTC. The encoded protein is CAVKDSRDEQFF.

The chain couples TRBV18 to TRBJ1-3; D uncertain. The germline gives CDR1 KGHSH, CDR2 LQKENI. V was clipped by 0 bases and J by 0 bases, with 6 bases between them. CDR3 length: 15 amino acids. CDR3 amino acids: CASSPPSSSGNTIYF. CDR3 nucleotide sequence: TGTGCCAGCTCACCACCATCCAGCTCTGGAAACACCATATATTTT.

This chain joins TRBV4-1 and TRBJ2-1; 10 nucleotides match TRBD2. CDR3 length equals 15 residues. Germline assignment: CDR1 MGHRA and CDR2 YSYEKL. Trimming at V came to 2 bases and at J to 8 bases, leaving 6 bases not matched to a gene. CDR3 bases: TGCGCCAGCAGCCAATTGCCTAGCGGGAGCTATGAGCAGTTCTTC. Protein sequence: CASSQLPSGSYEQFF.

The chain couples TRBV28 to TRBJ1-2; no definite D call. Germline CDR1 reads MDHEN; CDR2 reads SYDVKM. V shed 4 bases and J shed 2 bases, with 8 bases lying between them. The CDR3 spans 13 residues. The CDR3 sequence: CASSYQANYGYTF. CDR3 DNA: TGTGCCAGCAGTTATCAGGCAAACTATGGCTACACCTTC.

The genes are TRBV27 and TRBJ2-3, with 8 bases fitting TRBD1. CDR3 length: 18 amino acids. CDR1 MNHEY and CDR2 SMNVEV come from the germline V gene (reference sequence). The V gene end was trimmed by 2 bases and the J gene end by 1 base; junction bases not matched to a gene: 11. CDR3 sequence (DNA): TGTGCCAGCAGTTTAATCGTTCAGGGGGCCCCCCGCACAGATACGCAGTATTTT. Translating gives CASSLIVQGAPRTDTQYF.

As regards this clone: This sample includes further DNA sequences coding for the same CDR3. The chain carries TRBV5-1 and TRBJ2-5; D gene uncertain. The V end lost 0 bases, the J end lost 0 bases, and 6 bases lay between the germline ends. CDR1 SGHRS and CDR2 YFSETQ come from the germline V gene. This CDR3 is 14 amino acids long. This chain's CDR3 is CASSLEQYQETQYF. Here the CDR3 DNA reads TGCGCCAGCAGCTTGGAGCAATACCAAGAGACCCAGTACTTC.

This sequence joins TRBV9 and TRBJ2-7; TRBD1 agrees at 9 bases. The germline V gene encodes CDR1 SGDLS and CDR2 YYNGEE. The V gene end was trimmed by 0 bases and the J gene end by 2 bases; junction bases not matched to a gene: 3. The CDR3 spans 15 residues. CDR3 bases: TGTGCCAGCAGCGTAGGGGACAGGGTAGCCTACGAGCAGTACTTC. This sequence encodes CASSVGDRVAYEQYF.

DNA for the CDR3: TGTGCCAGCAGAGCCATTGCGACAGGGGTTCTCCACGAGCAGTACTTC. It codes for CASRAIATGVLHEQYF. The rearrangement joins TRBV28 to TRBJ2-7; 8 bases are shared with TRBD1. The CDR3 extends over 16 amino acids. Trimming removed 6 bases from V and 5 bases from J; junction bases left unmatched: 15. Germline V CDR1 and CDR2: MDHEN, SYDVKM.

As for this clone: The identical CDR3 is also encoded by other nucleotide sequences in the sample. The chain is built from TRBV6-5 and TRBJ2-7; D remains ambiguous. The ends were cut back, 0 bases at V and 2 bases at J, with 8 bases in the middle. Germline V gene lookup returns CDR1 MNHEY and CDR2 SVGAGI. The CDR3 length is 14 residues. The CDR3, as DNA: TGTGCCAGCAGTTACTCCACGGGCGCCTACGAGCAGTACTTC. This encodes CASSYSTGAYEQYF.

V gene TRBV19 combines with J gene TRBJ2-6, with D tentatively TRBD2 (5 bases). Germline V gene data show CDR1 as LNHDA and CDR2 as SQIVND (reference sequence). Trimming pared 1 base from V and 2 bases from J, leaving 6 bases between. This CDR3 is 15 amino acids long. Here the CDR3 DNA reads TGTGCCAGTAGTATAGGAGGGCCTGGGGCCAACGTCCTGACTTTC. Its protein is CASSIGGPGANVLTF.